This TCR beta chain came from a study of blood T cells in healthy people across ages. CDR3 length equals 14 residues. The V end was cut by 4 bases, the J end by 11 bases, with 21 bases between. Germline CDR1 and CDR2: SGDLS and YYNGEE. A J-beta primer mix and a sample-barcoded 5' primer were used in a second PCR of roughly 6 to 11 cycles. Every sample gave at least 2.5 million paired-end reads containing CDR3. One entry per CDR3 protein results from TCRdb running MiXCR on the 5' RACE reads. The sample comprises 1.5 million or so distinct CDR3 sequences, roughly 40% of which are singletons, and 7% to 9% rests with the top ten.

The receptor was derived from a woman aged 18-29 years in good health. The chain is built from TRBV9 and TRBJ2-5; TRBD2 might be the D (6 bases). The sequenced material came from blood. CDR3 sequence reads: CASSPAGILYGQYF. CDR3 bases: TGTGCCAGCAGCCCTGCGGGGATCTTGTACGGGCAGTACTTC.